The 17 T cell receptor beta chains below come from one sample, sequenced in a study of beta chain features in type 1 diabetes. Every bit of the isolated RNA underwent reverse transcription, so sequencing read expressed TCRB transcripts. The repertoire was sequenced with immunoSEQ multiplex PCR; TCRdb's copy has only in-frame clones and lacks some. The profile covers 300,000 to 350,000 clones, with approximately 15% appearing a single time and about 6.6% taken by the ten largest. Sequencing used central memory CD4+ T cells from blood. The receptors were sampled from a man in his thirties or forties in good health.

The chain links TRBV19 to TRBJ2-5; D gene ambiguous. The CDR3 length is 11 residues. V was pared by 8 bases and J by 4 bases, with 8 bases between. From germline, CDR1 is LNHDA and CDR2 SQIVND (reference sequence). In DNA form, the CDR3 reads TGTGCCAGTCGAGGCCCAGAGACCCAGTACTTC. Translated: CASRGPETQYF.

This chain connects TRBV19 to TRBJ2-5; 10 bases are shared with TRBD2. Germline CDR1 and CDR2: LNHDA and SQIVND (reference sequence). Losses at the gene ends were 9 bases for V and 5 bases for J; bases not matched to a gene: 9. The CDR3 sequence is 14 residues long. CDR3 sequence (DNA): TGTGCCAGCTGCAGCGGGGGGGCCGGGGAGACCCAGTACTTC. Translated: CASCSGGAGETQYF.

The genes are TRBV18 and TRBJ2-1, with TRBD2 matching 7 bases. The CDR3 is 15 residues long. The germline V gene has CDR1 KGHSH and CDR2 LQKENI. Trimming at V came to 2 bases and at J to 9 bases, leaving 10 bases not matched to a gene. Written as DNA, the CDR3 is TGTGCCAGCTCACCAAGGACTAGACAAAATGTTGAGCAGTTCTTC. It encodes CASSPRTRQNVEQFF.

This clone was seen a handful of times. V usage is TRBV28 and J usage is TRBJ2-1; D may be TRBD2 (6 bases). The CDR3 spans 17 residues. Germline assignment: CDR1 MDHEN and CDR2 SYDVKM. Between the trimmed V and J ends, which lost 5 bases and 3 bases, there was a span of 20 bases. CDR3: CASSGRTTSGLYNEQFF. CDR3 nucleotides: TGTGCCAGCAGTGGGAGAACCACCAGCGGGCTCTACAATGAGCAGTTCTTC.

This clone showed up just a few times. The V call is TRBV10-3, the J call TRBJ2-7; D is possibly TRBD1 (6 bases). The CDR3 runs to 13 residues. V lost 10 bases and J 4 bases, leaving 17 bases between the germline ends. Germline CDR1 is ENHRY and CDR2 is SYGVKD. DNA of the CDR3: TGTGCCACCGAAGGGGACACCCGATACGAGCAGTACTTC. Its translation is CATEGDTRYEQYF.

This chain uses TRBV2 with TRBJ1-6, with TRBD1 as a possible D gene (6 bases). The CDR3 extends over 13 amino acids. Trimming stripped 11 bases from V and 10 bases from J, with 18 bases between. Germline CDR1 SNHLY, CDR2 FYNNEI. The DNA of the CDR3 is TGTGCCTCGATTGGGGGCCTCGGATCACCCCTCCACTTT. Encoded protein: CASIGGLGSPLHF.

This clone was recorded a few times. DNA for the CDR3: TGCGCCAGCAGCCCATCCCTGGGGTACTATGGCTACACCTTC. Its translation is CASSPSLGYYGYTF. This chain links TRBV4-1 with TRBJ1-2, with no clear D. The CDR3 is made up of 14 amino acids. CDR1 is MGHRA, CDR2 YSYEKL, per germline. The V end was cut by 4 bases, the J end by 3 bases, with 12 bases between.

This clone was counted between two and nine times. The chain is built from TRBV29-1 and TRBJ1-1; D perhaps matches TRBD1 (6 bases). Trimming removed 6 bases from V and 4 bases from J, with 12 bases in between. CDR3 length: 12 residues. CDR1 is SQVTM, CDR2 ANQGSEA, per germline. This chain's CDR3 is CSVRRRGTEAFF. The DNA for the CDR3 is TGCAGCGTACGGCGCAGGGGCACTGAAGCTTTCTTT. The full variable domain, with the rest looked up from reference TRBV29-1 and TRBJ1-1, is SAVISQKPSRDICQRGTSLTIQCQVDSQVTMMFWYRQQPGQSLTLIATANQGSEATYESGFVIDKFPISRPNLTFSTLTVSNMSPEDSSIYLCSVRRRGTEAFFGQGTRLTVV.

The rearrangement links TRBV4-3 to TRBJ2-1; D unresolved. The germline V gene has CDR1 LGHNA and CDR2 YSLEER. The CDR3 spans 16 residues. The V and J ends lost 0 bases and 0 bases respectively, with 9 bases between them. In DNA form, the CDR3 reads TGCGCCAGCAGCCAAGACTTCCAAAGCTCCTACAATGAGCAGTTCTTC. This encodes CASSQDFQSSYNEQFF.

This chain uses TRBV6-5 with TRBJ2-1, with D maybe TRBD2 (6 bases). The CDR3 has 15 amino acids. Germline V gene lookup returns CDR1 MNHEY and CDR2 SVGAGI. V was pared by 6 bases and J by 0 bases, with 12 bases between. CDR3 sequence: CASRSRGSSYNEQFF. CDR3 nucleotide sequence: TGTGCCAGCAGATCTCGGGGGAGCTCCTACAATGAGCAGTTCTTC.

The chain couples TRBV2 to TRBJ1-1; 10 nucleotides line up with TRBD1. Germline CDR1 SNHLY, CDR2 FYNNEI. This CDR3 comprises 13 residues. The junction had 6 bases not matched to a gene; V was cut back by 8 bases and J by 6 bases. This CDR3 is CASQRDRGSEAFF. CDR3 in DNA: TGTGCCAGCCAACGGGACAGGGGTTCTGAAGCTTTCTTT.

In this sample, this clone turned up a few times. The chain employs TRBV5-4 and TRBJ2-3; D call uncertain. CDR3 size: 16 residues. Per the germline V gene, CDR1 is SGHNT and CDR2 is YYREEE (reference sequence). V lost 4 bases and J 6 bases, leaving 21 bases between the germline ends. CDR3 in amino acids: CASSPGLQSSSDTQYF. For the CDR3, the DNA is TGTGCCAGCAGCCCTGGCCTCCAGAGCTCCTCCGATACGCAGTATTTT.

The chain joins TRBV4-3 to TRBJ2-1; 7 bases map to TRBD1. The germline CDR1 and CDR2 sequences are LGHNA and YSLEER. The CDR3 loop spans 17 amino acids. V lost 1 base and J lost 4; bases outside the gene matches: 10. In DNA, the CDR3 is TGCGCCAGCAGCCAAGGTCGGACTCACAGGGGTTACAATGAGCAGTTCTTC. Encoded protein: CASSQGRTHRGYNEQFF.

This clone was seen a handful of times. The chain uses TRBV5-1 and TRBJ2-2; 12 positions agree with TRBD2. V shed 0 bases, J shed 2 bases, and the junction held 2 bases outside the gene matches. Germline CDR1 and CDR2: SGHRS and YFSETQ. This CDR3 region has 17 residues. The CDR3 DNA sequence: TGCGCCAGCAGCTTGGGACTAGCGGGGGCTAACACCGGGGAGCTGTTTTTT. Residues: CASSLGLAGANTGELFF.

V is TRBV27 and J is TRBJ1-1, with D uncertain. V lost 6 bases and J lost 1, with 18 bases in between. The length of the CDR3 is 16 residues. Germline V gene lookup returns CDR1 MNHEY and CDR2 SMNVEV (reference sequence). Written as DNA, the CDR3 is TGTGCCAGCAGCCTCCGACTTCAACAGACGAACACTGAAGCTTTCTTT. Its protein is CASSLRLQQTNTEAFF.

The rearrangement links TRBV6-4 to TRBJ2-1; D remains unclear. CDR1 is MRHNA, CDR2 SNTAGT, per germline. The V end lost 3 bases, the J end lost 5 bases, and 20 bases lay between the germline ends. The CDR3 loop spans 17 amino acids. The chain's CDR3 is CASSELMATKNHNEQFF. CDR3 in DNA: TGTGCCAGCAGTGAACTCATGGCAACCAAAAACCACAATGAGCAGTTCTTC.

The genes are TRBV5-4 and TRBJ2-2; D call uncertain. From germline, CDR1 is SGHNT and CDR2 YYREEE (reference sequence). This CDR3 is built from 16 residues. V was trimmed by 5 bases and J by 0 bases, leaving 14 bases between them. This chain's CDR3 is CASRDTRHSNTGELFF. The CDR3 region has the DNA TGTGCCAGCAGGGATACGCGGCATTCGAACACCGGGGAGCTGTTTTTT.